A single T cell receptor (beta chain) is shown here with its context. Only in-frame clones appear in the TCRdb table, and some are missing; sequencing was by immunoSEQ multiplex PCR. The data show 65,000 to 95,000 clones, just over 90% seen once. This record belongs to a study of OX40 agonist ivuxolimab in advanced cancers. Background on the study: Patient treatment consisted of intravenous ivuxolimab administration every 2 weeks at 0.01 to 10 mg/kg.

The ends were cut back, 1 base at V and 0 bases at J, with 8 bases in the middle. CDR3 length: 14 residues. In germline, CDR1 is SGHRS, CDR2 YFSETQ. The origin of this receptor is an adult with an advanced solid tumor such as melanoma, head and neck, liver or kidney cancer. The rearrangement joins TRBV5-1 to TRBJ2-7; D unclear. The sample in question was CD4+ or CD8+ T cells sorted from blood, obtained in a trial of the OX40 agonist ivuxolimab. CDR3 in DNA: TGCGCCAGCAGCTTGAATAACTTCTCCTACGAGCAGTACTTC. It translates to CASSLNNFSYEQYF.